This record concerns one TCR beta chain sequence. The method was immunoSEQ multiplex PCR; TCRdb's version includes in-frame clones alone and lacks a portion of them. Among some 90,000 clones listed, around 80% were seen once. The data originate from a study of PD-1 blockade in classical Hodgkin lymphoma. Trimming took 3 bases from V and 7 from J; bases not matched to a gene: 3. This CDR3 is 13 amino acids long. The germline gives CDR1 LNHDA, CDR2 SQIVND (reference sequence). The time point denotes: cycle 4 day 1 (C4D1), after less than 7 weeks of nivolumab. All trial patients relapsed after autologous stem cell transplantation.

The V gene is TRBV19, the J gene TRBJ2-5; 9 positions agree with TRBD1. This sequence was found in a human donor with classical Hodgkin lymphoma. This specimen consisted of peripheral blood mononuclear cells (PBMCs), obtained before the fourth cycle of nivolumab. The CDR3 nucleotides read TGTGCCAGTAGTATCGGACAGGGGAGGACCCAGTACTTC. Its protein is CASSIGQGRTQYF.